This T cell receptor (beta chain) is drawn from a study of blood T cell repertoires in COVID-19. Study at large: T cells, B-cell-depleted T cells, or PBMCs provided the cDNA or gDNA that served as material.

This clone has just one count. J gave up 5 bases and V 0 bases, and 8 bases lay outside the gene matches. This CDR3 is built from 16 residues. Germline loops: CDR1 LGHNA, CDR2 YNFKEQ. The authors' processing: Estimation of nucleated cell counts was performed using reference gene primer amplification. Measured with immunoSEQ multiplex PCR; TCRdb has only the in-frame clones, and not every one. V and J calls and clone size are given by that table; D and trimming were obtained from the DNA. The data hold under 300,000 clones, with approximately 83% observed a single time. The sequenced sample consisted of peripheral blood. The gene calls are TRBV4-2 and TRBJ2-5; 8 bases fit TRBD1. This TCR came from a woman older than 75 with acute or convalescent COVID-19. The CDR3 spells CASSQEGGQAGETQYF. CDR3 nucleotide sequence: TGTGCCAGCAGCCAAGAGGGGGGACAGGCAGGGGAGACCCAGTACTTC.